Listed here are 14 T cell receptor beta chains from one sample, sequenced in a study of identical twins. MiXCR was run by TCRdb on the 5' RACE reads, yielding one entry per CDR3 protein. The sample consists of some 1,700,000 distinct CDR3 sequences, under 35% of them appearing once. The source material was cord blood. The receptors derive from a newborn girl in good health.

The rearrangement uses TRBV6-2 or TRBV6-3 and TRBJ2-5; 8 bases match TRBD2. The ends lost 8 bases at V and 11 bases at J; junction bases unmatched: 19. CDR3 length equals 15 residues. Germline CDR1 is MNHEY and CDR2 is SVGEGT. CDR3 sequence: CASQTTSVPYNEQYF. The CDR3 region has the DNA TGTGCCAGCCAGACGACTAGCGTCCCCTACAATGAGCAGTACTTC.

For this clonotype: A much larger clone lies one base from this, so it may be a read error. The chain couples TRBV29-1 to TRBJ2-5; D is undetermined. Trimming took off 6 bases at V and 11 bases at J, with 13 bases between the two ends. CDR1 is SQVTM and CDR2 is ANQGSEA in the germline V gene. The CDR3 is 10 amino acids. The CDR3, as DNA: TGCAGCGTCCAACGTGGTGAGCAGTACTTC. Amino acids: CSVQRGEQYF.

V usage is TRBV7-8 and J usage is TRBJ2-7, with D perhaps matching TRBD2 (6 bases). Trimming shortened V by 5 bases and J by 1 base, and 18 bases separated the two germline ends. This CDR3 contains 16 residues. CDR1 SGHVS and CDR2 FQNEAQ come from the germline V gene. The CDR3 protein is CASSPTRFDVSYEQYF. The CDR3 DNA follows: TGTGCCAGCAGCCCGACTAGATTTGATGTATCCTACGAGCAGTACTTC.

The chain carries TRBV4-1 and TRBJ2-3; D perhaps matches TRBD2 (5 bases). V lost 4 bases and J lost 2, with 16 bases in between. Germline V gene lookup returns CDR1 MGHRA and CDR2 YSYEKL. The CDR3 is made up of 16 amino acids. CDR3 residues: CASSRVGLLPTDTQYF. CDR3 in DNA: TGCGCCAGCAGCCGCGTAGGACTCCTACCCACAGATACGCAGTATTTT.

As concerns this clonotype: A much larger clone is a single base away; this may be a read error. The chain uses TRBV5-1 and TRBJ2-7; D uncertain. Trimming removed 0 bases from V and 7 bases from J, with 11 bases in between. The CDR3 is 13 amino acids. Germline V CDR1 and CDR2: SGHRS, YFSETQ. The CDR3, as DNA: TGCGCCAGCAGCTTGGACGAGACCAATGAGCAGTACTTC. It is translated as CASSLDETNEQYF.

This chain links TRBV2 with TRBJ2-1, with TRBD2 matching over 9 bases. Trimming removed 6 bases from V and 1 base from J; junction bases left unmatched: 10. This CDR3 has 17 residues. Germline assignment: CDR1 SNHLY and CDR2 FYNNEI. The CDR3 DNA sequence: TGTGCCAGCAGAGGGAGGGGTAGCGGGAGTTCCTACAATGAGCAGTTCTTC. As protein: CASRGRGSGSSYNEQFF. Using reference TRBV2 and TRBJ2-1 for the parts outside the CDR3, the full variable domain is EPEVTQTPSHQVTQMGQEVILRCVPISNHLYFYWYRQILGQKVEFLVSFYNNEISEKSEIFDDQFSVERPDGSNFTLKIRSTKLEDSAMYFCASRGRGSGSSYNEQFFGPGTRLTVL.

The CDR3, as DNA: TGTGCCAGCAGCCAGAGGATCGGGTGGGAGGGCCTCACAGATACGCAGTATTTT. It translates to CASSQRIGWEGLTDTQYF. The J gene is TRBJ2-3, the V gene TRBV3-1; the match to TRBD2 covers 7 bases. From germline, CDR1 is LGHDT and CDR2 YNNKEL (reference sequence). The CDR3 extends over 18 amino acids. V shed 3 bases and J 2 bases; nucleotides not matched to a gene: 14.

This clonotype was seen a few times. This rearrangement joins TRBV28 to TRBJ2-1; no firm D call. CDR3 size: 13 residues. The germline CDR1 and CDR2 sequences are MDHEN and SYDVKM. Trimming cost V 2 bases and J 9 bases, with 11 bases left between them. The CDR3 here is CASSLMSRREQFF. The CDR3 bases are TGTGCCAGCAGTTTAATGTCTCGCCGTGAGCAGTTCTTC.

In the case of this clonotype: At one end, the junction sequence differs from germline, possibly due to a read error. The chain uses TRBV2 and TRBJ2-3; D is uncertain. The CDR3 length is 15 residues. CDR1 is SNHLY, CDR2 FYNNEI, per germline. The CDR3 loop reads CAGSKGVIGTDTQYF. Written as DNA, the CDR3 is TGTGCCGGCAGTAAAGGAGTAATCGGGACAGATACGCAGTATTTT.

This clonotype was counted between two and nine times. This chain's CDR3 is CASSLRATPTNEQFF. DNA for the CDR3: TGTGCCAGCAGCTTAAGAGCGACTCCTACCAATGAGCAGTTCTTC. The chain is built from TRBV7-9 and TRBJ2-1; D gene ambiguous. CDR1 is SEHNR and CDR2 is FQNEAQ in the germline V gene (reference sequence). The CDR3 length is 15 residues. V was pared by 2 bases and J by 6 bases, with 14 bases between.

Concerning this clonotype: One end of the junction does not line up with germline, which may come from a read error. The chain employs TRBV5-5 and TRBJ2-3; the match to TRBD2 covers 10 bases. The CDR3 length is 16 residues. Germline CDR1 SGHKS, CDR2 YYEKEE (reference sequence). The CDR3 region is CASGLGLASSTDTQYF. CDR3 nucleotides: TGTGCCAGCGGCTTGGGACTAGCGTCTAGCACAGATACGCAGTATTTT.

The chain is built from TRBV12-3 or TRBV12-4 and TRBJ1-5; D is unresolved. Trimming stripped 8 bases from V and 5 bases from J, with 16 bases between. This CDR3 spans 14 amino acids. The CDR3 protein is CASGLAVRDQPQHF. In DNA form, the CDR3 reads TGTGCCAGCGGGTTAGCCGTCCGAGATCAGCCCCAGCATTTT.

This clonotype was seen a few times. The chain employs TRBV6-1 and TRBJ2-1, with 10 bases fitting TRBD2. V dropped 3 bases and J dropped 10; count of bases not matched to a gene: 9. The CDR3 totals 15 residues. Per germline, CDR1 MNHNS and CDR2 SASEGT. Written as DNA, the CDR3 is TGTGCCAGCAGTGACAATCAGGGACTAGCGAGGGAGCAGTTCTTC. Translation gives CASSDNQGLAREQFF.

This clonotype came up once. The chain links TRBV20-1 to TRBJ2-3; 8 positions match TRBD2. Trimming at V came to 7 bases and at J to 3 bases, leaving 9 bases not matched to a gene. The CDR3 is made up of 14 amino acids. The germline V gene encodes CDR1 DFQATT and CDR2 SNEGSKA (reference sequence). DNA of the CDR3: TGCAGTGTCACCGGGACTAGTTGGACAGATACGCAGTATTTT. Amino acids: CSVTGTSWTDTQYF.